One sample yielded the 2 T cell receptor beta chains listed below, sequenced in a study of breast tumors, draining lymph nodes, adjacent tissues. TCRdb fed the multiplex PCR reads into MiXCR, producing one record per CDR3 protein. The data show 90,000 to 120,000 distinct CDR3 sequences, 21% seen once. Breast cancer patients provided tissue from their axillary draining lymph nodes. Sequencing used axillary lymph node tissue. These receptors came from a female donor with breast cancer. Some clones in this sample may be carry-over from other donors' samples.

This clonotype was seen repeatedly, ten times or more. V usage is TRBV5-1 and J usage is TRBJ2-5; D is unresolved. The CDR3 spans 15 residues. The germline gives CDR1 SGHRS, CDR2 YFSETQ. The ends were cut back, 3 bases at V and 2 bases at J, with 14 bases in the middle. CDR3 sequence reads: CASSSDPLGQETQYF. In nucleotides, the CDR3 is TGCGCCAGCAGCTCGGACCCTTTGGGGCAAGAGACCCAGTACTTC.

This clonotype was picked up many times. The chain carries TRBV7-3 and TRBJ2-1, with a possible D match to TRBD2 (6 bases). Germline CDR1 SGHTA, CDR2 FQGTGA. V lost 5 bases and J 7 bases, leaving 9 bases between the germline ends. The CDR3 extends over 12 amino acids. Here the CDR3 reads CASSISGNEQFF. Here the CDR3 DNA reads TGTGCCAGCAGCATTAGCGGTAATGAGCAGTTCTTC.